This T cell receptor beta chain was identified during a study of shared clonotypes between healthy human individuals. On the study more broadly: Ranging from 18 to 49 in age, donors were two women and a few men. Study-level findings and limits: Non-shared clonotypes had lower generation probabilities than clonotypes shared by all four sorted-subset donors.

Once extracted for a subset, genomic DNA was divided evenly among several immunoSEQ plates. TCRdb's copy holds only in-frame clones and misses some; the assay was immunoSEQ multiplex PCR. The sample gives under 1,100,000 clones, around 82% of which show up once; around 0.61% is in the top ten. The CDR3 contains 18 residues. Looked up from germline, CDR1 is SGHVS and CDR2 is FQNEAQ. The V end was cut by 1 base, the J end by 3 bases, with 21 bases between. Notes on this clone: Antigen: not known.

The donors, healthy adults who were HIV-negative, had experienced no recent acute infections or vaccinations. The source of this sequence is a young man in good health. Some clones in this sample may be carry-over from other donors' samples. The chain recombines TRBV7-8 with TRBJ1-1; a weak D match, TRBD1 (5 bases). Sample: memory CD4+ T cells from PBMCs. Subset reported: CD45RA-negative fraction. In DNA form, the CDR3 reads TGTGCCAGCAGCTTAGATATTTGGCAGGGAGGCCTGGACACTGAAGCTTTCTTT. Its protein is CASSLDIWQGGLDTEAFF.